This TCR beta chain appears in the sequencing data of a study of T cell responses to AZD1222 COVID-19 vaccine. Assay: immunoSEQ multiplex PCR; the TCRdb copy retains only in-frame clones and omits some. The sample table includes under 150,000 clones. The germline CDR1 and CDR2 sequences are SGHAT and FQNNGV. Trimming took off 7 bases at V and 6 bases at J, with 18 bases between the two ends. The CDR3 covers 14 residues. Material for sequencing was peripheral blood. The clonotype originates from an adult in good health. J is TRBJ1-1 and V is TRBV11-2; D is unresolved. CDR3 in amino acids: CASTLEGFRAEAFF. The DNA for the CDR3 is TGTGCCAGCACCCTAGAAGGGTTTCGCGCTGAAGCTTTCTTT.